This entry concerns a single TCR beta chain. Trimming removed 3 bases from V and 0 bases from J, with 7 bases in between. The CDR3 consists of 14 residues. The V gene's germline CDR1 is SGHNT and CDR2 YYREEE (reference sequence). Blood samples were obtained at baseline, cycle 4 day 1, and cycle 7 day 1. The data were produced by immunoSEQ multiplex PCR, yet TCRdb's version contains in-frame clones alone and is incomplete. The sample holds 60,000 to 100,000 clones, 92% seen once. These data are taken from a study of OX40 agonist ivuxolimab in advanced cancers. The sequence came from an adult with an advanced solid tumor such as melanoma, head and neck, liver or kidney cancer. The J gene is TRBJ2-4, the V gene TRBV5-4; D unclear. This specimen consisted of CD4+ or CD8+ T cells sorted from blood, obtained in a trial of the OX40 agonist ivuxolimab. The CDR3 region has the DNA TGTGCCAGCAGCTCCTGGACAGCCAAAAACATTCAGTACTTC. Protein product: CASSSWTAKNIQYF.